Listed below are T cell receptor beta chains from one sample, sequenced in a study of T cell changes during pregnancy in multiple sclerosis. Produced via immunoSEQ multiplex PCR; TCRdb's table is partial and in-frame only. The sample holds 50,000 to 60,000 clones, 89% seen once. Sample: peripheral blood, taken after pregnancy. These receptors originate from a female donor with multiple sclerosis, enrolled in a pregnancy study. CDR3s include the opening cysteine and the closing phenylalanine or tryptophan. Fields, in order: J gene, clone size, V gene, D gene, CDR3 protein, CDR3 DNA. The D gene is left open where the match is weak. Rows may omit the clone size; those that give it use once, few, many or a size class.

J: TRBJ2-1
size: NA
V: TRBV7-6
D: TRBD2
CDR3: CASSLAGGNEQFF
DNA: TGTGCCAGCAGCTTAGCGGGGGGGAATGAGCAGTTCTTC

J: TRBJ2-3
size: NA
V: TRBV5-1
D: TRBD2
CDR3: CASSSRSRGNTRDTQYF
DNA: TGCGCCAGCAGCTCCCGGTCGCGGGGGAACACCCGAGATACGCAGTATTTT

J: TRBJ2-7
size: NA
V: TRBV29-1
D: TRBD1
CDR3: CSVVPGQSYYEQYF
DNA: TGCAGCGTCGTGCCGGGACAGTCTTACTACGAGCAGTACTTC

J: TRBJ2-3
size: NA
V: TRBV9
D: NA
CDR3: CASSFSQVSTDTQYF
DNA: TGTGCCAGCAGCTTCAGTCAGGTCAGCACAGATACGCAGTATTTT

J: TRBJ2-1
size: NA
V: TRBV5-4
D: NA
CDR3: CASSPSGQRTNNEQFF
DNA: TGTGCCAGCAGCCCGTCAGGACAGCGAACTAACAATGAGCAGTTCTTC

J: TRBJ1-2
size: NA
V: TRBV4-1
D: NA
CDR3: CASSQGRAGAYGYTF
DNA: TGCGCCAGCAGCCAAGGAAGGGCAGGGGCCTATGGCTACACCTTC

J: TRBJ1-5
size: NA
V: TRBV6-1
D: NA
CDR3: CASTSTGNQPQHF
DNA: TGTGCCAGCACGTCGACTGGCAATCAGCCCCAGCATTTT

J: TRBJ2-3
size: once
V: TRBV5-4
D: TRBD2
CDR3: CASSRTSGETDTQYF
DNA: TGTGCCAGCAGCAGGACTAGCGGGGAAACAGATACGCAGTATTTT

J: TRBJ2-7
size: NA
V: TRBV6-1
D: TRBD2
CDR3: CASSEGLAGAPYEQYF
DNA: TGTGCCAGCAGTGAGGGACTAGCGGGGGCCCCCTACGAGCAGTACTTC

J: TRBJ2-7
size: NA
V: TRBV5-4
D: TRBD1
CDR3: CASSWYRGQQYF
DNA: TGTGCCAGCAGCTGGTACAGGGGACAGCAGTACTTC

J: TRBJ2-7
size: once
V: TRBV7-8
D: TRBD1
CDR3: CASSRDRSYEQYF
DNA: TGTGCCAGCAGCCGGGACAGGTCGTACGAGCAGTACTTC

J: TRBJ2-2
size: NA
V: TRBV5-1
D: TRBD1
CDR3: CASSPRDSGSTGELFF
DNA: TGCGCCAGCAGCCCGAGGGACAGCGGCTCAACCGGGGAGCTGTTTTTT

J: TRBJ2-7
size: NA
V: TRBV18
D: TRBD2
CDR3: CASSPPTGRAGF
DNA: TGTGCCAGCTCACCTCCGACCGGGAGGGCCGGGTTC

J: TRBJ2-3
size: NA
V: TRBV19
D: NA
CDR3: CASSIGVAVGDTQYF
DNA: TGTGCCAGTAGTATAGGGGTAGCGGTGGGAGATACGCAGTATTTT

J: TRBJ2-5
size: once
V: TRBV7-8
D: TRBD2
CDR3: CASRYWTSGGETQYF
DNA: TGTGCCAGCAGATACTGGACTAGCGGGGGGGAGACCCAGTACTTC

J: TRBJ2-7
size: NA
V: TRBV4-2
D: TRBD1
CDR3: CASSPRGIPANEQYF
DNA: TGTGCCAGCAGCCCCAGGGGGATCCCGGCTAACGAGCAGTACTTC

J: TRBJ1-5
size: NA
V: TRBV11-2
D: NA
CDR3: CASSFNSGNQPQHF
DNA: TGTGCCAGCAGCTTTAACAGTGGAAATCAGCCCCAGCATTTT

J: TRBJ1-4
size: NA
V: TRBV19
D: TRBD1
CDR3: CASNPGGGEKLFF
DNA: TGTGCCAGTAACCCAGGGGGAGGTGAAAAACTGTTTTTT

J: TRBJ1-2
size: NA
V: TRBV10-3
D: TRBD1
CDR3: CAITWDRGSYGYTF
DNA: TGTGCCATCACATGGGACAGGGGAAGCTATGGCTACACCTTC

J: TRBJ2-3
size: NA
V: TRBV2
D: NA
CDR3: CASTQEGGRTDTQYF
DNA: TGTGCCAGCACCCAAGAGGGGGGGCGCACAGATACGCAGTATTTT

J: TRBJ2-3
size: NA
V: TRBV7-2
D: TRBD1
CDR3: CASSLITGEEGDTQYF
DNA: TGTGCCAGCAGCTTAATCACAGGGGAAGAGGGAGATACGCAGTATTTT

J: TRBJ1-5
size: NA
V: TRBV12-5
D: NA
CDR3: CASGLVRWAGVVDQPQHF
DNA: TGTGCTAGTGGTTTGGTACGATGGGCGGGCGTAGTAGATCAGCCCCAGCATTTT

J: TRBJ2-7
size: NA
V: TRBV7-9
D: TRBD1
CDR3: CASSLDLDRGAYEQYF
DNA: TGTGCCAGCAGCTTAGATCTGGACAGGGGGGCCTACGAGCAGTACTTC

J: TRBJ1-1
size: NA
V: TRBV2
D: NA
CDR3: CASSESYNTEAFF
DNA: TGTGCCAGCAGTGAGAGCTATAACACTGAAGCTTTCTTT

J: TRBJ2-6
size: NA
V: TRBV11-1
D: TRBD1
CDR3: CASSRGLGRGPSGANVLTF
DNA: TGTGCCAGCAGCCGGGGTTTGGGCAGGGGGCCCTCTGGGGCCAACGTCCTGACTTTC

J: TRBJ1-2
size: NA
V: TRBV5-1
D: NA
CDR3: CASSSLFTGDDGYTF
DNA: TGCGCCAGCAGCTCTTTATTTACGGGGGACGATGGCTACACCTTC

J: TRBJ1-1
size: NA
V: TRBV28
D: NA
CDR3: CASIEGTEAFF
DNA: TGTGCCAGCATCGAGGGCACTGAAGCTTTCTTT

J: TRBJ2-5
size: NA
V: TRBV10-3
D: NA
CDR3: CATTTGSTGEQYF
DNA: TGTGCCACCACTACGGGGTCTACGGGAGAGCAGTACTTC

J: TRBJ1-5
size: NA
V: TRBV4-2
D: NA
CDR3: CASSQDREVNQPQHF
DNA: TGTGCCAGCAGCCAAGATCGGGAGGTCAATCAGCCCCAGCATTTT

J: TRBJ2-1
size: few
V: TRBV11-2
D: NA
CDR3: CASSLVASARYNEQFF
DNA: TGTGCCAGCAGCTTAGTGGCTAGCGCACGCTACAATGAGCAGTTCTTC

J: TRBJ1-2
size: NA
V: TRBV6-5
D: NA
CDR3: CASNRDFNYGYTF
DNA: TGTGCCAGCAACAGGGATTTTAACTATGGCTACACCTTC

J: TRBJ1-3
size: NA
V: TRBV12-5
D: NA
CDR3: CASGFIVSSGNTIYF
DNA: TGTGCTAGTGGTTTTATTGTTAGCTCTGGAAACACCATATATTTT

J: TRBJ1-5
size: NA
V: TRBV6-1
D: NA
CDR3: CASSGQAYSNQPQHF
DNA: TGTGCCAGCAGTGGTCAGGCTTATAGCAATCAGCCCCAGCATTTT

J: TRBJ1-6
size: NA
V: TRBV25-1
D: NA
CDR3: CASRPPGSSYNSPLHF
DNA: TGTGCCAGCAGGCCCCCGGGGAGCTCCTATAATTCACCCCTCCACTTT

J: TRBJ2-1
size: NA
V: TRBV7-8
D: TRBD2
CDR3: CASSKGSGGNEQFF
DNA: TGTGCCAGCAGCAAAGGAAGCGGGGGGAATGAGCAGTTCTTC

J: TRBJ2-7
size: NA
V: TRBV7-9
D: NA
CDR3: CASSLEGGEQYF
DNA: TGTGCCAGCAGCTTAGAAGGGGGCGAGCAGTACTTC

J: TRBJ1-2
size: NA
V: TRBV19
D: NA
CDR3: CASSIDAGLGYGYTF
DNA: TGTGCCAGTAGTATCGACGCGGGTTTAGGCTATGGCTACACCTTC

J: TRBJ2-4
size: NA
V: TRBV19
D: TRBD1
CDR3: CASNRDSSKNIQYF
DNA: TGTGCCAGTAACCGGGACAGTTCAAAAAACATTCAGTACTTC

J: TRBJ1-5
size: NA
V: TRBV5-1
D: NA
CDR3: CASSSGPGAPQHF
DNA: TGCGCCAGCAGCTCGGGACCGGGAGCGCCCCAGCATTTT

J: TRBJ1-5
size: once
V: TRBV19
D: NA
CDR3: CASSLDGGGQPQHF
DNA: TGTGCCAGTAGCCTGGACGGGGGTGGTCAGCCCCAGCATTTT

J: TRBJ1-1
size: NA
V: TRBV7-2
D: TRBD1
CDR3: CASSLDLRGLGTEAFF
DNA: TGTGCCAGCAGCTTAGACCTCAGGGGGCTTGGCACTGAAGCTTTCTTT

J: TRBJ1-6
size: NA
V: TRBV14
D: TRBD1
CDR3: CASSRWDSSNSPLHF
DNA: TGTGCCAGCAGCCGATGGGACAGCTCTAATTCACCCCTCCACTTT

J: TRBJ2-3
size: NA
V: TRBV7-9
D: TRBD1
CDR3: CASSLAGGMTDTQYF
DNA: TGTGCCAGCAGCTTGGCAGGGGGTATGACAGATACGCAGTATTTT

J: TRBJ1-5
size: NA
V: TRBV28
D: TRBD1
CDR3: CASNLQGASQPQHF
DNA: TGTGCCAGCAACCTACAGGGGGCGAGCCAGCCCCAGCATTTT

J: TRBJ2-3
size: few
V: TRBV5-1
D: TRBD2
CDR3: CASSKRLAGSTDTQYF
DNA: TGCGCCAGCAGCAAAAGACTAGCGGGAAGCACAGATACGCAGTATTTT

J: TRBJ1-1
size: NA
V: TRBV27
D: NA
CDR3: CASFRLLNTEAFF
DNA: TGTGCCAGCTTCCGACTCCTGAACACTGAAGCTTTCTTT

J: TRBJ1-6
size: NA
V: TRBV5-5
D: TRBD1
CDR3: CASSAPDRGRGALHF
DNA: TGTGCCAGCAGCGCTCCGGACAGGGGACGGGGGGCCCTCCACTTT

J: TRBJ2-7
size: NA
V: TRBV2
D: TRBD1
CDR3: CASSVWDRKTYEQYF
DNA: TGTGCCAGCAGTGTTTGGGACAGGAAAACCTACGAGCAGTACTTC

J: TRBJ2-3
size: NA
V: TRBV9
D: TRBD2
CDR3: CASSVGLAGEGLDTQYF
DNA: TGTGCCAGCAGCGTGGGACTAGCGGGGGAGGGGTTGGATACGCAGTATTTT

J: TRBJ2-3
size: NA
V: TRBV7-9
D: NA
CDR3: CASSQPSFPFTDTQYF
DNA: TGTGCCAGCAGCCAGCCTAGCTTCCCCTTCACAGATACGCAGTATTTT

J: TRBJ1-1
size: NA
V: TRBV18
D: NA
CDR3: CASSPRTGLEGNTEAFF
DNA: TGTGCCAGCTCACCACGAACAGGGTTAGAAGGGAACACTGAAGCTTTCTTT

J: TRBJ2-6
size: NA
V: TRBV28
D: TRBD2
CDR3: CASSLGTSGGGANVLTF
DNA: TGTGCCAGCAGTTTGGGGACTAGCGGGGGTGGGGCCAACGTCCTGACTTTC

J: TRBJ1-4
size: once
V: TRBV7-2
D: NA
CDR3: CASSLTRGTRAGKLFF
DNA: TGTGCCAGCAGCTTAACCCGGGGAACCCGGGCTGGAAAACTGTTTTTT

J: TRBJ1-2
size: NA
V: TRBV10-2
D: NA
CDR3: CASSDRGNANYGYTF
DNA: TGCGCCAGCAGTGACCGGGGGAATGCTAACTATGGCTACACCTTC